This paragraph covers one T cell receptor beta chain sequence. What it binds is unknown. TCRdb's copy holds only in-frame clones and misses some; the assay was immunoSEQ multiplex PCR. Of approximately 360,000 clones in the sample, about 80% are singletons; the top ten hold roughly 7.4%. From germline, CDR1 is SQVTM and CDR2 ANQGSEA. The CDR3 extends over 12 amino acids. Trimming stripped 5 bases from V and 7 bases from J, with 15 bases between. Treatment meaning: around 19 received Ad26.COV2.S at low or high dose, single or two shots; about 5 received placebo; per-sample allocation not given. Sampling was done on day 63 after the first vaccine or placebo injection. Participants' vaccine, an Ad26 vector, delivered Wuhan-strain SARS-CoV-2 spike. This sample stems from a study of Ad26.COV2.S vaccination and SARS-CoV-2 variants. Study conclusions and caveats: Recipients given vaccine exceeded placebo recipients in spike-specific TCR breadth. Post-vaccination spike-specific CD8+ and CD4+ T cell responses reportedly had substantial breadth. Recipients of either vaccine or placebo displayed similar breadth of non-spike TCRs.

The clonotype originates from a person aged 18-60 years who received the Ad26.COV2.S COVID-19 vaccine or a placebo. The starting material was peripheral blood, obtained in a trial of Ad26.COV2.S vaccine versus placebo. The chain couples TRBV29-1 to TRBJ2-7, with a tentative D call TRBD2 (5 bases). CDR3 residues: CSVLAHPREQYF. For the CDR3, the DNA is TGCAGCGTTCTAGCCCACCCTCGGGAGCAGTACTTC.